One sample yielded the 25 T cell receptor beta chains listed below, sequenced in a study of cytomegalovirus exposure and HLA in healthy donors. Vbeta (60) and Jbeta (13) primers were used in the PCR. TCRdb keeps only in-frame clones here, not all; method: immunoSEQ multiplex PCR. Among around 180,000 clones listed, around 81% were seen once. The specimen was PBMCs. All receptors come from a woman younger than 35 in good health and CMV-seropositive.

CDR3 amino acids: CASIAVGREGTDTQYF. The DNA of the CDR3 is TGTGCCAGCATAGCGGTGGGGAGGGAAGGAACAGATACGCAGTATTTT. V and J are TRBV7-9 and TRBJ2-3, with 7 bases identical to TRBD2. With 7 bases clipped from V and 3 bases from J, the junction kept 13 bases outside the gene matches. In germline, CDR1 is SEHNR, CDR2 FQNEAQ (reference sequence). The CDR3 has 16 residues. The entire variable domain, with the rest obtained from reference TRBV7-9 and TRBJ2-3, is as follows: DTGVSQNPRHKITKRGQNVTFRCDPISEHNRLYWYRQTLGQGPEFLTYFQNEAQLEKSRLLSDRFSAERPKGSFSTLEIQRTEQGDSAMYLCASIAVGREGTDTQYFGPGTRLTVL.

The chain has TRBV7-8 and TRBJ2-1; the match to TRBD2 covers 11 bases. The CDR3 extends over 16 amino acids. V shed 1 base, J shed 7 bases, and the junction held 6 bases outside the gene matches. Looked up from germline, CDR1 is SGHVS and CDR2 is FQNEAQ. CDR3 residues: CASSLGRLAGRNEQFF. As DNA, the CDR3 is TGTGCCAGCAGCTTAGGCCGACTAGCGGGGAGAAATGAGCAGTTCTTC.

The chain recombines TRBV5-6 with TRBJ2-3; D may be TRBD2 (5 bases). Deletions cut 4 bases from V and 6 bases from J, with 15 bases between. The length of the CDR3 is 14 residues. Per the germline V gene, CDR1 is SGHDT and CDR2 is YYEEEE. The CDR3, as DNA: TGTGCCAGCAGCATCTCCGGGGTCTCGGATACGCAGTATTTT. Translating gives CASSISGVSDTQYF. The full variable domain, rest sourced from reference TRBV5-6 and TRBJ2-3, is DAGVTQSPTHLIKTRGQQVTLRCSPKSGHDTVSWYQQALGQGPQFIFQYYEEEERQRGNFPDRFSGHQFPNYSSELNVNALLLGDSALYLCASSISGVSDTQYFGPGTRLTVL.

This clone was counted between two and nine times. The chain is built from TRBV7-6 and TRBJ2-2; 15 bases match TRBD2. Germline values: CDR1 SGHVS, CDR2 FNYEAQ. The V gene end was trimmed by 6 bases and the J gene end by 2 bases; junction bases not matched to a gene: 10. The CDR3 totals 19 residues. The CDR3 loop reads CASRLPPGLAGGNTGELFF. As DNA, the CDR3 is TGTGCCAGCAGACTCCCCCCGGGACTAGCGGGGGGAAACACCGGGGAGCTGTTTTTT.

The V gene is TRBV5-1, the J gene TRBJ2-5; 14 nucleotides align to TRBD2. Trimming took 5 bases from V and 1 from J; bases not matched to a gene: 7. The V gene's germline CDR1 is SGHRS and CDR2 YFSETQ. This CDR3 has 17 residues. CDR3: CASRLGTSGGPQETQYF. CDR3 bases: TGCGCCAGCAGGCTCGGGACTAGCGGGGGCCCCCAAGAGACCCAGTACTTC.

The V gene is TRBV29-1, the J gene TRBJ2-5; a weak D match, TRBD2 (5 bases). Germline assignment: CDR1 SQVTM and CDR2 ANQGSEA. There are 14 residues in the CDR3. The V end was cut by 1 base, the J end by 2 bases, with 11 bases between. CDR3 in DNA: TGCAGCGTTGAAGCGCCGGGAAGACAAGAGACCCAGTACTTC. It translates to CSVEAPGRQETQYF. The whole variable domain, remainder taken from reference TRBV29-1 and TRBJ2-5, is SAVISQKPSRDICQRGTSLTIQCQVDSQVTMMFWYRQQPGQSLTLIATANQGSEATYESGFVIDKFPISRPNLTFSTLTVSNMSPEDSSIYLCSVEAPGRQETQYFGPGTRLLVL.

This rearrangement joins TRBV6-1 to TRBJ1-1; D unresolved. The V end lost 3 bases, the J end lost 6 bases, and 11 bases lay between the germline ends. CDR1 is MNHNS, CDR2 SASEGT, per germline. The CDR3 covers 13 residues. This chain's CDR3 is CASSEFGRSEAFF. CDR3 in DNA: TGTGCCAGCAGTGAGTTCGGCAGGTCTGAAGCTTTCTTT.

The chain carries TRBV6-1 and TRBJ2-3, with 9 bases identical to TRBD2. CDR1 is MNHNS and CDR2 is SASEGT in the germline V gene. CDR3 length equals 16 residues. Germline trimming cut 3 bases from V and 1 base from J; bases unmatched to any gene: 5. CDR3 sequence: CASSEQGGGGTDTQYF. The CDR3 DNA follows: TGTGCCAGCAGTGAGCAGGGCGGGGGGGGCACAGATACGCAGTATTTT.

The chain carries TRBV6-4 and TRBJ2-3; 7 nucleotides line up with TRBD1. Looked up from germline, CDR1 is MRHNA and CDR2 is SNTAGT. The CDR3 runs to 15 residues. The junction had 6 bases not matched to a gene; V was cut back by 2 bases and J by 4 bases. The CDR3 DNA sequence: TGTGCCAGCAGTGACAGTGACAGGGCTTCAGATACGCAGTATTTT. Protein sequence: CASSDSDRASDTQYF.

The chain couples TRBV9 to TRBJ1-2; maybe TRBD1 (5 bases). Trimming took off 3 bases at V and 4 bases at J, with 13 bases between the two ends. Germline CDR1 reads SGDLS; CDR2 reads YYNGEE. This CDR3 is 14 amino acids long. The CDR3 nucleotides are TGTGCCAGCAGCGAAGGGAGGGACCTCTATGGCTACACCTTC. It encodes CASSEGRDLYGYTF.

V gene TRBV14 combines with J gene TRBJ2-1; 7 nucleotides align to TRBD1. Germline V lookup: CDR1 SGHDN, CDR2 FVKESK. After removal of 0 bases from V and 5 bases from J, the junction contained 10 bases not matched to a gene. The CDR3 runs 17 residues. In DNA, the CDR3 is TGTGCCAGCAGCCAAGAACGGCACAGGGGCGGCCACAATGAGCAGTTCTTC. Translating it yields CASSQERHRGGHNEQFF.

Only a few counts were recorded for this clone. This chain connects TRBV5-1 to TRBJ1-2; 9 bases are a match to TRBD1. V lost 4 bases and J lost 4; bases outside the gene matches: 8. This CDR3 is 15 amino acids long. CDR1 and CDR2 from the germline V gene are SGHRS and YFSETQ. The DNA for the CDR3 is TGCGCCAGCAGCGGACGGGACAGGGCTCCCTATGGCTACACCTTC. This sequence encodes CASSGRDRAPYGYTF.

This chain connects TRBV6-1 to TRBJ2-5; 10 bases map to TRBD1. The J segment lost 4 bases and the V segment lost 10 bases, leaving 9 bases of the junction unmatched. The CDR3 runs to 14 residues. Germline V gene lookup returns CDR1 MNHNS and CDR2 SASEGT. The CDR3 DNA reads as TGTGCCATCACCCCGGGACAGGGGTTAGAGACCCAGTACTTC. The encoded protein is CAITPGQGLETQYF.

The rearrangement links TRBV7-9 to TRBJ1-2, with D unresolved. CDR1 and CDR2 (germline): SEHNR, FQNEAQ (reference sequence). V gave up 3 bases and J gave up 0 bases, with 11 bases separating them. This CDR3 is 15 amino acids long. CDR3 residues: CASSLIQLANYGYTF. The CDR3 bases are TGTGCCAGCAGCTTGATACAGTTAGCTAACTATGGCTACACCTTC.

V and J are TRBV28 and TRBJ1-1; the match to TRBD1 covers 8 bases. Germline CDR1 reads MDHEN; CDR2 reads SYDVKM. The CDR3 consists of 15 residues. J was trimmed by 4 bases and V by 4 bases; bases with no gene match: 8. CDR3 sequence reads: CASSSPGGGGTEAFF. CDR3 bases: TGTGCCAGCAGTTCTCCAGGGGGCGGGGGCACTGAAGCTTTCTTT.

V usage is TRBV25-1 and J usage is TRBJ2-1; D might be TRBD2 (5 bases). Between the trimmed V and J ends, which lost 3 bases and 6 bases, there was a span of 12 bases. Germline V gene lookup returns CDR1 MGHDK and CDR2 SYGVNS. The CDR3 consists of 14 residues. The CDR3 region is CASSEGSFGNEQFF. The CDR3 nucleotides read TGTGCCAGCAGTGAGGGGAGTTTCGGCAATGAGCAGTTCTTC.

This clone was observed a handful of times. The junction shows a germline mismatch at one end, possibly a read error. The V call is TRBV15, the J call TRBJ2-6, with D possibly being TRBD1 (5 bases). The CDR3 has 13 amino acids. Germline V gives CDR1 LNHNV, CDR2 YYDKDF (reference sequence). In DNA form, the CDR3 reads TGTGCCACCAGCATCTCTGGGGCCAACGGCCTGACTTTC. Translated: CATSISGANGLTF. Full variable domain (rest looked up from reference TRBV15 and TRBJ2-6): DAMVIQNPRYQVTQFGKPVTLSCSQTLNHNVMYWYQQKSSQAPKLLFHYYDKDFNNEADTPDNFQSRRPNTSFCFLDIRSPGLGDTAMYLCATSISGANGLTFGAGSRLTVL.

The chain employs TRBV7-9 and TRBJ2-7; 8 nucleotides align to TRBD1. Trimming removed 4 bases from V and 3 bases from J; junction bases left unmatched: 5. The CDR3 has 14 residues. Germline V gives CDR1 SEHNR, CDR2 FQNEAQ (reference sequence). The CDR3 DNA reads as TGTGCCAGCAGCTCCGGGACAGGCCTCTACGAGCAGTACTTC. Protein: CASSSGTGLYEQYF.

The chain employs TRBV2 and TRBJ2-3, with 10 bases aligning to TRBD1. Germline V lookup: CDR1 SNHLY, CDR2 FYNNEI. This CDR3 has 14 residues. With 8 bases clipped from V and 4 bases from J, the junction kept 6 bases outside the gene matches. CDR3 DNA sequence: TGTGCCAGCGGCCGGGACAGGGGATCAGATACGCAGTATTTT. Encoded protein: CASGRDRGSDTQYF.

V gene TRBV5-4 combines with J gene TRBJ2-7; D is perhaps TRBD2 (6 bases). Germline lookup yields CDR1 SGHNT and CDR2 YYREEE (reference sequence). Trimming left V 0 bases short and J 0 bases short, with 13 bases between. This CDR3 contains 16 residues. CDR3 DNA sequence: TGTGCCAGCAGCTTGGTTATTCGGGGGAGCTCCTACGAGCAGTACGTC. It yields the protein CASSLVIRGSSYEQYV.

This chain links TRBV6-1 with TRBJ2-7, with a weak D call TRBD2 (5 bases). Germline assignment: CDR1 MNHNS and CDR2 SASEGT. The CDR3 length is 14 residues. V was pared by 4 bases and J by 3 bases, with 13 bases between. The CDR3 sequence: CASSARGGGYEQYF. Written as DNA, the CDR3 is TGTGCCAGCAGTGCTCGGGGTGGTGGCTACGAGCAGTACTTC.

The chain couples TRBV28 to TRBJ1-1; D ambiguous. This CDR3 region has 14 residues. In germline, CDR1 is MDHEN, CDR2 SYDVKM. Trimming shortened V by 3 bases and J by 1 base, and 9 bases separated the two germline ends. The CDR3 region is CASSFRGSNTEAFF. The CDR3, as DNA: TGTGCCAGCAGTTTCCGGGGATCGAACACTGAAGCTTTCTTT.

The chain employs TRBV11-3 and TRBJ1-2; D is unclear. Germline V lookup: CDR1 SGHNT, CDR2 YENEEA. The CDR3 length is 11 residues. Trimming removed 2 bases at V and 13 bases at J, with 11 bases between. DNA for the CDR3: TGTGCCAGCAGCTTAATGGGGAGGGTCACCTTC. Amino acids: CASSLMGRVTF.

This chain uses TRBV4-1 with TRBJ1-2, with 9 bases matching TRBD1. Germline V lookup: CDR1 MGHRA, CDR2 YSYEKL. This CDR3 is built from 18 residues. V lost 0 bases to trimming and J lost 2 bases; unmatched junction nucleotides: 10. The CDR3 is CASSQDIDRGSSNYGYTF. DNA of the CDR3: TGCGCCAGCAGCCAAGATATCGACAGGGGGTCCTCAAACTATGGCTACACCTTC.

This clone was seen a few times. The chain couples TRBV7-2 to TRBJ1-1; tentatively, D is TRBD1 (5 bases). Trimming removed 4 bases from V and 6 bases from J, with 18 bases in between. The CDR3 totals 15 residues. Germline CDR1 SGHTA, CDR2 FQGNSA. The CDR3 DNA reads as TGTGCCAGCAGCTGGGTGGTTAGGCAGGGCGCTGAAGCTTTCTTT. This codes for CASSWVVRQGAEAFF.